One and the same sample provided the 2 T cell receptor beta chains below, sequenced in a study of T cell repertoires in ileal Crohn's disease. This table comes from immunoSEQ multiplex PCR, and its TCRdb copy is limited to in-frame clones, with some not included. Among 2,500 to 3,500 clones listed, less than 90% were seen once. Time point meaning: neoterminal ileum biopsy at postoperative endoscopy, about 6 months after surgery. Sequencing was done on a sample of ileal tissue. The source is an adult with Crohn's disease.

The V call is TRBV2, the J call TRBJ2-2; TRBD2 is a possible D gene (6 bases). This CDR3 has 15 amino acids. CDR1 and CDR2 (germline): SNHLY, FYNNEI. V lost 2 bases to trimming and J lost 3 bases, with 10 bases between them. CDR3 DNA sequence: TGTGCCAGCAGTGAATCGGGGGAGGACACCGGGGAGCTGTTTTTT. Encoded protein: CASSESGEDTGELFF.

The genes are TRBV19 and TRBJ1-5; TRBD1 is a possible D gene (5 bases). Trimming took off 2 bases at V and 1 base at J, with 15 bases between the two ends. CDR1 LNHDA and CDR2 SQIVND come from the germline V gene (reference sequence). The CDR3 has 17 residues. The CDR3, as DNA: TGTGCCAGTAGTATAATGGGCCAGGGCTCGAGCAATCAGCCCCAGCATTTT. Its protein product is CASSIMGQGSSNQPQHF.